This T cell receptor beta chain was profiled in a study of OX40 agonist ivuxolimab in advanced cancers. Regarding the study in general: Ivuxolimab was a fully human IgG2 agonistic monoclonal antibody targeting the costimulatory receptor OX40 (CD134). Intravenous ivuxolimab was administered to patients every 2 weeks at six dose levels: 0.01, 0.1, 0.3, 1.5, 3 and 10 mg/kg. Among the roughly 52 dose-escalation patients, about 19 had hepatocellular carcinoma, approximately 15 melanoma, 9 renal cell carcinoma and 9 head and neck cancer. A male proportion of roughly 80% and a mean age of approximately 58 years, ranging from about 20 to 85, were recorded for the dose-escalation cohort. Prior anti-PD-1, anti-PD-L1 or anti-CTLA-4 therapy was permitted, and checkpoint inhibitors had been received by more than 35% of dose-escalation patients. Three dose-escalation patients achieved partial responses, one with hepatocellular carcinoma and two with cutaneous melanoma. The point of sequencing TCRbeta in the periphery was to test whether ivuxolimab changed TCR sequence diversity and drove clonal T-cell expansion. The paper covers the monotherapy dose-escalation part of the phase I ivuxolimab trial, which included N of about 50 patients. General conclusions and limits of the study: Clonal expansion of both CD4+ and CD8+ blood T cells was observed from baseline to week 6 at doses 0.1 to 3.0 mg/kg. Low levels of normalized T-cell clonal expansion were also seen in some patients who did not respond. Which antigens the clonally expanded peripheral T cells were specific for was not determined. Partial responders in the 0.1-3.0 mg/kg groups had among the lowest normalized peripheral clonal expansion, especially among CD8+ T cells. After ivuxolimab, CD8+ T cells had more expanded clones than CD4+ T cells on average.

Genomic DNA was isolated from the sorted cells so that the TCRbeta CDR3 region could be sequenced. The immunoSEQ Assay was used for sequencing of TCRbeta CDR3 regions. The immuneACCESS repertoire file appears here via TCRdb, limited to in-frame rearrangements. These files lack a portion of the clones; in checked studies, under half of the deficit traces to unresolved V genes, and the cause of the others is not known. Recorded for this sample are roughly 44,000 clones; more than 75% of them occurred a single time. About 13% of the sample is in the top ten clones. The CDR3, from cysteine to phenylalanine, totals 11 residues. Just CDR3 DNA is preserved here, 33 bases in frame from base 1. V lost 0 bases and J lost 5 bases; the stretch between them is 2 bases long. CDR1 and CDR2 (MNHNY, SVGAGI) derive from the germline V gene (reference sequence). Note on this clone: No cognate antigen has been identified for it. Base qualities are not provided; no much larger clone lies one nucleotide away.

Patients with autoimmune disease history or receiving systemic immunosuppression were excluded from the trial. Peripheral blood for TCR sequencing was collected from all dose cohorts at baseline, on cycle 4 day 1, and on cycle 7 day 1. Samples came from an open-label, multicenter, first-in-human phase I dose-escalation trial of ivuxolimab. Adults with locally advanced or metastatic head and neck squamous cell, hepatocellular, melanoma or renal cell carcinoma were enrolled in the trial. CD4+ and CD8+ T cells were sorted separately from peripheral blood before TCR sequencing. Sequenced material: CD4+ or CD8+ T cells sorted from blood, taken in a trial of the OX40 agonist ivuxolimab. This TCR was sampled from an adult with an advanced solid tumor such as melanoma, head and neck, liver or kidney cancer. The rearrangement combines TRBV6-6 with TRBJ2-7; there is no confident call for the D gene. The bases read TGTGCCAGCAGTTACTCTGACGAGCAGTACTTC. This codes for CASSYSDEQYF.